This T cell receptor (beta chain) was retrieved from a study of cytomegalovirus exposure and HLA in healthy donors. Study results and caveats: A missense DCLRE1C variant was associated with V- and J-gene trimming of TCR beta chains in a later analysis, and an independent cohort replicated the association.

In the PCR, 60 Vbeta and 13 Jbeta primers were used. Data came from immunoSEQ multiplex PCR; TCRdb stores just in-frame clones and leaves some out. The data hold some 140,000 clones, with over 75% observed a single time. On this clone itself: Antigen specificity is unknown.

Trimming cost V 1 base and J 5 bases, with 15 bases left between them. CDR1 SGHDT and CDR2 YYEEEE come from the germline V gene. The CDR3 has 15 residues. The sample taken for sequencing was PBMCs. This receptor was identified in a man aged 30 to 45 in good health. The gene calls are TRBV5-6 and TRBJ2-5; D is possibly TRBD2 (5 bases). The CDR3 here is CASSLRGGVAETQYF. CDR3 DNA: TGTGCCAGCAGCTTGCGGGGTGGGGTTGCGGAGACCCAGTACTTC.